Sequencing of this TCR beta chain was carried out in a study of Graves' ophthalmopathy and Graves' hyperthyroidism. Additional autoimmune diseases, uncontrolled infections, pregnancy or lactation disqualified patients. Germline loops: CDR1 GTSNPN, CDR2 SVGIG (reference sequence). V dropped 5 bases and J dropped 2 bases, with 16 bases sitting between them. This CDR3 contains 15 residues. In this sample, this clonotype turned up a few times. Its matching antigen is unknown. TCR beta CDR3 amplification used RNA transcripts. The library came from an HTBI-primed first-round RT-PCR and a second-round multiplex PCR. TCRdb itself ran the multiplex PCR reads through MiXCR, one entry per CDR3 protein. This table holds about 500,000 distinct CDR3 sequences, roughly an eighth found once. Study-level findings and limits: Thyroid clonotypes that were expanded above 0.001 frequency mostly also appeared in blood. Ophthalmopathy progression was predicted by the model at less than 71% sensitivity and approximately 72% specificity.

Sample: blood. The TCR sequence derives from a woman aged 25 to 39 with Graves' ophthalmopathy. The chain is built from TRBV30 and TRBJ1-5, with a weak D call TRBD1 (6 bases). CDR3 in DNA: TGTGCCTGGGGAAGGACAGTGAATGGCAATCAGCCCCAGCATTTT. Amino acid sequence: CAWGRTVNGNQPQHF.